Below are 4 T cell receptor beta chains sequenced from a single sample in a study of patients and donors after allogeneic stem cell transplantation. TCRdb redid the calling of the RT-PCR reads with MiXCR, one entry per CDR3 protein. The table includes about 410,000 distinct CDR3 sequences, approximately 16% detected once. The specimen sequenced was blood, either unsorted or a sorted T cell fraction (not recorded which). These receptors came from a human donor who was either an allogeneic HSCT recipient or a stem cell or donor lymphocyte infusion donor (not recorded which). It is not recorded whose cells these are; they may come from a transplant donor.

The table lists this clonotype with a few counts. In DNA, the CDR3 is TGTGCCAGCAGCCGCCCCTTCGCGGAGGACAATGAGCAGTTCTTC. It encodes CASSRPFAEDNEQFF. The rearrangement links TRBV7-9 to TRBJ2-1, with D possibly matching TRBD2 (5 bases). This CDR3 region has 15 residues. Trimming left V 5 bases short and J 5 bases short, with 16 bases between. Germline loops: CDR1 SEHNR, CDR2 FQNEAQ (reference sequence).

The rearrangement joins TRBV6-5 to TRBJ1-2; D remains unclear. CDR3 length: 13 amino acids. Trimming pared 2 bases from V and 8 bases from J, leaving 12 bases between. Germline CDR1 and CDR2: MNHEY and SVGAGI. The CDR3 spells CASSYPGSRGYTF. Here the CDR3 DNA reads TGTGCCAGCAGTTACCCGGGATCTCGCGGCTACACCTTC.

CDR3 region: CASSQGVGALYEQYF. For the CDR3, the DNA is TGTGCCAGCAGCCAAGGGGTTGGGGCCCTTTACGAGCAGTACTTC. The chain is built from TRBV14 and TRBJ2-7, with D perhaps TRBD1 (5 bases). V dropped 1 base and J dropped 4 bases, with 14 bases sitting between them. The germline V gene encodes CDR1 SGHDN and CDR2 FVKESK. The CDR3 extends over 15 amino acids.

In its sample, this clonotype was seen many times. The chain is built from TRBV29-1 and TRBJ1-1, with 11 nucleotides matching TRBD1. The length of the CDR3 is 15 residues. Trimming took 5 bases from V and 5 from J; bases not matched to a gene: 10. Per germline, CDR1 SQVTM and CDR2 ANQGSEA. CDR3 DNA sequence: TGCAGCGTTATAGCCAGAGGGACAGGGGGGACTGAAGCTTTCTTT. It specifies CSVIARGTGGTEAFF.